The 6 T cell receptor beta chains listed next were all sequenced from one sample in a study of response to subunit inactivated influenza vaccine. TCRdb re-called the RT-PCR reads through MiXCR, storing one row per CDR3 protein. The sample has 500,000 or so distinct CDR3 sequences, 9.5% to 12% seen once; the top ten hold roughly 12%. Sequenced here: PBMCs from blood, sampled about 40 days after vaccination. Receptors were obtained from a man aged 45-65 years who received an inactivated influenza vaccine.

This clonotype was found many times. The chain is built from TRBV20-1 and TRBJ2-3; no clear D gene. Germline V gene data show CDR1 as DFQATT and CDR2 as SNEGSKA (reference sequence). V was pared by 6 bases and J by 2 bases, with 15 bases between. The CDR3 runs to 14 residues. The CDR3 loop reads CSALIRSNTDTQYF. The CDR3 nucleotides read TGCAGTGCCCTCATCCGCTCCAACACAGATACGCAGTATTTT.

The chain uses TRBV7-2 and TRBJ1-2; 7 bases fit TRBD1. From germline, CDR1 is SGHTA and CDR2 FQGNSA. The J segment lost 6 bases and the V segment lost 1 base, leaving 2 bases of the junction unmatched. The CDR3 extends over 13 amino acids. The DNA of the CDR3 is TGTGCCAGCAGCTTAGACAGGGGTGATGGCTACACCTTC. Amino acid sequence: CASSLDRGDGYTF.

This chain uses TRBV28 with TRBJ2-1; either TRBD1 or TRBD2 may supply D (5 bases each). V was trimmed by 2 bases and J by 4 bases, leaving 15 bases between them. The CDR3 covers 16 residues. Germline V gene lookup returns CDR1 MDHEN and CDR2 SYDVKM. The CDR3 region has the DNA TGTGCCAGCAGTTTACCAGGGACCTCCGCGTACAATGAGCAGTTCTTC. Its protein is CASSLPGTSAYNEQFF.

The CDR3 here is CASSQEQGAKNIQYF. The CDR3 DNA follows: TGTGCCAGCAGCCAAGAACAGGGAGCCAAAAACATTCAGTACTTC. The chain combines TRBV4-2 with TRBJ2-4; a weak D match, TRBD1 (6 bases). The CDR3 contains 15 residues. The V end was cut by 0 bases, the J end by 0 bases, with 6 bases between. Germline V CDR1 and CDR2: LGHNA, YNFKEQ.

The rearrangement links TRBV11-2 to TRBJ2-1, with no clear D. The CDR3 length is 14 residues. In germline, CDR1 is SGHAT, CDR2 FQNNGV. V shed 0 bases and J shed 5 bases, with 8 bases lying between them. Here the CDR3 DNA reads TGTGCCAGCAGCTTAGATCTTCCCCACAATGAGCAGTTCTTC. It specifies CASSLDLPHNEQFF.

The chain joins TRBV25-1 to TRBJ1-3, with D uncertain. Trimming took 3 bases from V and 0 from J, leaving 6 bases between them. CDR1 is MGHDK and CDR2 is SYGVNS in the germline V gene. The CDR3 consists of 14 residues. The CDR3: CASSDTYSGNTIYF. In DNA, the CDR3 is TGTGCCAGCAGTGATACCTACTCTGGAAACACCATATATTTT.